This note documents a single T cell receptor (beta chain) sequence. This entry comes from a study of blood T cell repertoires in COVID-19. Background on the study: Italy, Spain and the United States were the sources of the convalescent and acute COVID-19 samples. Sources were T cells, B-cell-depleted T cells, or PBMCs; the material itself was cDNA or gDNA.

Germline trimming cut 7 bases from V and 3 bases from J; bases unmatched to any gene: 4. The CDR3 totals 14 residues. Germline CDR1 MNHEY, CDR2 SVGAGI. Source study methods: Reference gene primer amplification yielded estimated nucleated cell counts. TCRdb's copy holds only in-frame clones and misses some; the assay was immunoSEQ multiplex PCR. D and trimming were read from the DNA, whereas the V and J calls and clone size are those reported in that table. Altogether 65,000 to 75,000 clones are present, around 86% being singletons, with the ten largest covering approximately 30%. V and J are TRBV6-5 and TRBJ1-3; 9 bases fit TRBD1. Sequencing was performed on peripheral blood. The source of this sequence is a woman of 80 years or more with active or convalescent COVID-19. The CDR3 loop is CASIRDRDGNTIYF. The CDR3 region has the DNA TGTGCCAGCATCAGGGACAGGGATGGAAACACCATATATTTT.